Shown below are 22 T cell receptor beta chains from a single sample sequenced in a study of Graves' ophthalmopathy and Graves' hyperthyroidism. Amplification from RNA transcripts yielded the TCR beta CDR3 regions. Second-round multiplex PCR came after a first-round RT-PCR that employed HTBI primers. TCRdb re-called the multiplex PCR reads through MiXCR, storing one row per CDR3 protein. In the table there are just over 400,000 distinct CDR3 sequences, under 25% of which are singletons. Sequencing used peripheral blood. These receptors were taken from a woman under 30 with stable Graves' hyperthyroidism.

This clonotype occurred many times. V gene TRBV7-9 combines with J gene TRBJ2-5, with TRBD1 identical over 7 bases. V trimming: 6 bases; J trimming: 8 bases; junction bases outside the gene matches: 18. Germline-derived CDR1 and CDR2 are SEHNR and FQNEAQ (reference sequence). The CDR3 length is 16 residues. The CDR3 reads CASSRQGVEFRQTQYF. The CDR3 nucleotides read TGTGCCAGCAGTAGACAGGGAGTAGAGTTTCGACAAACCCAGTACTTC.

This clonotype appeared many times. The chain is built from TRBV5-1 and TRBJ1-2, with D possibly being TRBD1 (5 bases). This CDR3 region has 15 residues. CDR1 and CDR2 from the germline V gene are SGHRS and YFSETQ. V was shortened by 4 bases and J by 0 bases, with 13 bases between the two germline ends. The CDR3 region has the DNA TGCGCCAGCAGCCCCTCGACAGAAGCTAACTATGGCTACACCTTC. This codes for CASSPSTEANYGYTF. Full variable domain (outside the CDR3, taken from reference TRBV5-1 and TRBJ1-2): KAGVTQTPRYLIKTRGQQVTLSCSPISGHRSVSWYQQTPGQGLQFLFEYFSETQRNKGNFPGRFSGRQFSNSRSEMNVSTLELGDSALYLCASSPSTEANYGYTFGSGTRLTVV.

This clonotype occurred many times. Possible read error: a much larger clone is one base away. The V gene is TRBV6-1, the J gene TRBJ2-2; D gene uncertain. CDR3 length equals 14 residues. Trimming took off 1 base at V and 3 bases at J, with 6 bases between the two ends. The V gene's germline CDR1 is MNHNS and CDR2 SASEGT. The CDR3 DNA reads as TGTGCCAGCAGTGAAGTGACGGACACCGGGGAGCTGTTTTTT. Encoded protein: CASSEVTDTGELFF.

This clonotype was recorded at least ten times. CDR3 bases: TGCGCCAGCAGCCCAGGACAGGGGCGGTATCAGCCCCAGCATTTT. As protein: CASSPGQGRYQPQHF. V usage is TRBV5-1 and J usage is TRBJ1-5; 9 bases are shared with TRBD1. This CDR3 is 15 amino acids long. The V gene end was trimmed by 4 bases and the J gene end by 5 bases; junction bases not matched to a gene: 7. CDR1 and CDR2 (germline): SGHRS, YFSETQ.

In its sample, this clonotype was seen many times. The J gene is TRBJ2-7, the V gene TRBV12-3 or TRBV12-4; D unclear. There are 13 residues in the CDR3. The V and J ends lost 8 bases and 7 bases respectively, with 18 bases between them. The CDR3 DNA sequence: TGTGCCAGCGCCGCCAATTATGCTTGGGAGCAGTACTTC. Protein: CASAANYAWEQYF.

The chain uses TRBV14 and TRBJ1-1; TRBD1 is a possible D gene (5 bases). Germline CDR1 and CDR2: SGHDN and FVKESK. This CDR3 contains 13 residues. V was trimmed by 0 bases and J by 6 bases, leaving 8 bases between them. The CDR3 DNA is TGTGCCAGCAGCCAAGAACGGGGGTCTGAAGCTTTCTTT. This codes for CASSQERGSEAFF.

Turning to this clonotype: Just one base apart from a much larger clone, this may be a read error. This chain links TRBV6-5 with TRBJ2-7, with D tentatively TRBD1 (6 bases). Germline-derived CDR1 and CDR2 are MNHEY and SVGAGI. The CDR3 is made up of 15 amino acids. CDR3 nucleotide sequence: TGTGCCAGCAGTTTGCGTGGTGACAGGCGGTACGAGCTGTACTTC. Its protein is CASSLRGDRRYELYF.

The sample holds many counts of this clonotype. The chain couples TRBV11-3 to TRBJ2-2, with D possibly being TRBD2 (5 bases). Trimming took 1 base from V and 3 from J, leaving 9 bases between them. The CDR3 is 15 residues long. CDR1 and CDR2 (germline): SGHNT, YENEEA. The CDR3 loop is CASSLVGDHTGELFF. The CDR3 bases are TGTGCCAGCAGCTTAGTGGGAGATCACACCGGGGAGCTGTTTTTT.

This clonotype was found many times. V gene TRBV29-1 combines with J gene TRBJ1-1; 8 bases match TRBD1. V shed 6 bases, J shed 3 bases, and the junction held 3 bases outside the gene matches. CDR3 size: 12 residues. Per germline, CDR1 SQVTM and CDR2 ANQGSEA. The CDR3 nucleotides are TGCAGCGTAATGGACAGGGACACTGAAGCTTTCTTT. Translating gives CSVMDRDTEAFF.

In its sample, this clonotype was seen many times. A read error may explain this, as a much larger clone is one base away. The V gene is TRBV11-2, the J gene TRBJ2-5; TRBD2 matches at 9 bases. Germline CDR1 SGHAT, CDR2 FQNNGV. This CDR3 has 15 residues. In DNA form, the CDR3 reads TGTGCCAGCAGACCCTTTAGCGGGAGAGGAGAGACCAAGTACTTC. This gives the protein CASRPFSGRGETKYF.

The sample holds many counts of this clonotype. The J gene is TRBJ1-2, the V gene TRBV28, with D unresolved. Germline V gene sequence: CDR1 MDHEN, CDR2 SYDVKM. Trimming took off 4 bases at V and 8 bases at J, with 8 bases between the two ends. CDR3 length equals 11 residues. The CDR3 reads CASSSPRGYTF. The CDR3 coding sequence is TGTGCCAGCAGTTCCCCGCGAGGCTACACCTTC.

This clonotype was recorded many times. This chain connects TRBV19 to TRBJ2-7; 9 positions agree with TRBD2. The germline V gene encodes CDR1 LNHDA and CDR2 SQIVND (reference sequence). V shed 6 bases, J shed 2 bases, and the junction held 5 bases outside the gene matches. The CDR3 is 14 amino acids. Here the CDR3 reads CASSRLAATYEQYF. The CDR3 DNA reads TGTGCCAGTAGCAGACTAGCGGCTACCTACGAGCAGTACTTC.

The J gene is TRBJ1-2, the V gene TRBV6-1; D gene unclear. CDR3 size: 15 residues. V was clipped by 8 bases and J by 5 bases, with 21 bases between them. Germline V lookup: CDR1 MNHNS, CDR2 SASEGT. CDR3 nucleotide sequence: TGTGCCAGCGCCGCCTGGCTAGGGTTAGGGTATGGCTACACCTTC. It translates to CASAAWLGLGYGYTF.

This clonotype was found many times. The germline gene is not matched at one end of the junction; a read error may be the cause. The chain is built from TRBV20-1 and TRBJ2-2; 9 positions match TRBD2. Germline values: CDR1 DFQATT, CDR2 SNEGSKA (reference sequence). This CDR3 comprises 15 residues. This CDR3 reads CSTRKAGGETGELFF. The CDR3 DNA reads as TGCAGTACTAGGAAGGCGGGAGGGGAGACCGGGGAGCTGTTTTTT.

This clonotype occurred many times. The genes are TRBV12-3 or TRBV12-4 and TRBJ1-1, with TRBD1 matching over 8 bases. V dropped 6 bases and J dropped 4; count of bases not matched to a gene: 4. The CDR3 sequence is 13 residues long. The DNA for the CDR3 is TGTGCCAGCAGGCGACAGGGGACCACTGAAGCTTTCTTT. Protein: CASRRQGTTEAFF.

This clonotype was detected ten times or more. The chain carries TRBV7-6 and TRBJ2-7, with 8 bases that match TRBD2. V gave up 5 bases and J gave up 4 bases; unmatched junction bases: 13. Germline values: CDR1 SGHVS, CDR2 FNYEAQ. The CDR3 contains 16 residues. CDR3: CASSPLTGGSWYEQYF. DNA of the CDR3: TGTGCCAGCAGCCCGCTAACGGGAGGGTCATGGTACGAGCAGTACTTC.

This clonotype came up many times. The gene calls are TRBV2 and TRBJ2-7; D tentatively reads TRBD1 or TRBD2 (5 bases each). This CDR3 is 11 amino acids long. The germline CDR1 and CDR2 sequences are SNHLY and FYNNEI. Between the trimmed V and J ends, which lost 8 bases and 7 bases, there was a span of 12 bases. The CDR3 is CASPRGGEQYF. The CDR3 nucleotides are TGTGCCAGCCCTCGGGGCGGGGAGCAGTACTTC.

In regard to this clonotype: A much larger clone differs from this one at a single base, so this may be a read error. In DNA form, the CDR3 reads TGTGCCAGCAGCTTTGGGGCGAATGGCTACATCTTC. It translates to CASSFGANGYIF. V usage is TRBV7-9 and J usage is TRBJ1-2; perhaps TRBD1 as D (5 bases). Germline V CDR1 and CDR2: SEHNR, FQNEAQ (reference sequence). The CDR3 consists of 12 residues.

This clonotype appeared once. This sequence joins TRBV29-1 and TRBJ1-1; TRBD1 might be the D (5 bases). V lost 2 bases, J lost 0 bases, and 13 bases lay in between. CDR1 is SQVTM, CDR2 ANQGSEA, per germline. This CDR3 comprises 15 residues. The CDR3 sequence: CSVERGGRMNTEAFF. CDR3 nucleotides: TGCAGCGTTGAAAGGGGCGGGCGGATGAACACTGAAGCTTTCTTT.

The sample holds many counts of this clonotype. The chain has TRBV28 and TRBJ1-1; a weak D match, TRBD1 (5 bases). The V gene lost 6 bases and the J gene lost 6 bases, with 14 bases spanning the gap. The CDR3 length is 13 residues. Looked up from germline, CDR1 is MDHEN and CDR2 is SYDVKM. CDR3 in amino acids: CASSLLKGPEAFF. Written as DNA, the CDR3 is TGTGCCAGCAGCCTCCTGAAGGGGCCTGAAGCTTTCTTT.

This clonotype was seen ten or more times. The chain is built from TRBV12-3 or TRBV12-4 and TRBJ2-2; D remains ambiguous. This CDR3 is 14 amino acids long. V was shortened by 6 bases and J by 3 bases, with 11 bases between the two germline ends. The CDR3, as DNA: TGTGCCAGCAGCCCCCCTGGGCACACCGGGGAGCTGTTTTTT. This codes for CASSPPGHTGELFF.

On this clonotype itself: It may be a read error: a sequence one base away is much more abundant. This chain links TRBV2 with TRBJ2-5; the D is unclear. This CDR3 spans 13 amino acids. The V gene's germline CDR1 is SNHLY and CDR2 FYNNEI. The CDR3 loop reads CASRVQVQEAQYF. As DNA, the CDR3 is TGTGCCAGCAGGGTACAAGTCCAAGAGGCCCAGTACTTC.